One sample yielded the 26 T cell receptor beta chains listed below, sequenced in a study of identical twins. TCRdb re-analysed the 5' RACE reads in MiXCR, keeping a single row per CDR3 protein. This sample has about 720,000 distinct CDR3 sequences, with under 9% found just once. These sequences were also reported in another study, on yellow fever vaccine responses in identical twins.

The sample taken for sequencing was PBMCs. The origin of the receptors is a young woman in good health.

V usage is TRBV29-1 and J usage is TRBJ2-2; possibly TRBD2 for D (5 bases). The CDR3 contains 12 residues. V lost 4 bases and J lost 8, with 11 bases in between. Germline CDR1 is SQVTM and CDR2 is ANQGSEA. CDR3 residues: CSVGWLAGELFF. CDR3 in DNA: TGCAGCGTTGGATGGTTAGCGGGGGAGCTGTTTTTT.

The table lists this clonotype with many counts. This chain links TRBV29-1 with TRBJ1-2; the D is unclear. This CDR3 has 13 residues. Germline CDR1 reads SQVTM; CDR2 reads ANQGSEA. The V and J ends lost 3 bases and 8 bases respectively, with 16 bases between them. The CDR3 sequence is CSVEFLGSGGYTF. CDR3 sequence (DNA): TGCAGCGTTGAGTTTTTGGGATCCGGCGGCTACACCTTC.

The V and J genes are TRBV24-1 and TRBJ2-2, with D maybe TRBD1 (5 bases). The CDR3 sequence is 16 residues long. V was cut by 2 bases and J by 4 bases, with 13 bases left in between. Germline V gene lookup returns CDR1 KGHDR and CDR2 SFDVKD. CDR3 coding DNA: TGTGCCACCAGTGATTACCGACAGAGGACCACCGGGGAGCTGTTTTTT. Its translation: CATSDYRQRTTGELFF.

This clonotype appeared many times. The V and J genes are TRBV5-6 and TRBJ2-7; 9 nucleotides match TRBD1. Germline loops: CDR1 SGHDT, CDR2 YYEEEE. J lost 1 base, V lost 0 bases, and 2 bases had no gene match. The CDR3 length is 15 residues. The CDR3 is CASSLGGQGSYEQYF. CDR3 nucleotide sequence: TGTGCCAGCAGCTTGGGGGGACAGGGATCCTACGAGCAGTACTTC.

This clonotype was detected only a few times. The rearrangement joins TRBV20-1 to TRBJ2-3; D possibly corresponds to TRBD2 (6 bases). The CDR3 is 13 residues long. Trimming took 3 bases from V and 4 from J, leaving 11 bases between them. Germline V gene data show CDR1 as DFQATT and CDR2 as SNEGSKA (reference sequence). The CDR3 coding sequence is TGCAGTGCTAGGCCCACTAGCCCAGATACGCAGTATTTT. This codes for CSARPTSPDTQYF.

Worth noting for this clonotype: With a far larger clone one base away, a read error is the likely cause. The J gene is TRBJ2-3, the V gene TRBV3-1; 8 bases fit TRBD2. The germline V gene has CDR1 LGHDT and CDR2 YNNKEL (reference sequence). The CDR3 totals 14 residues. Unmatched junction bases numbered 3, after V lost 6 bases and J lost 1 base. The CDR3 region is CASRPGLGTDTQYF. The CDR3 DNA is TGTGCCAGCAGACCGGGACTAGGCACAGATACGCAGTATTTT.

This clonotype was observed a handful of times. This chain connects TRBV13 to TRBJ2-1; 10 positions match TRBD2. This CDR3 spans 16 amino acids. The junction had 8 bases not matched to a gene; V was cut back by 5 bases and J by 4 bases. Per germline, CDR1 PRHDT and CDR2 FYEKMQ (reference sequence). The CDR3 spells CASSQPGTSVYNEQFF. CDR3 in DNA: TGTGCCAGCAGCCAACCCGGGACTAGCGTGTACAATGAGCAGTTCTTC. Full variable domain (remainder filled in from reference TRBV13 and TRBJ2-1): AAGVIQSPRHLIKEKRETATLKCYPIPRHDTVYWYQQGPGQDPQFLISFYEKMQSDKGSIPDRFSAQQFSDYHSELNMSSLELGDSALYFCASSQPGTSVYNEQFFGPGTRLTVL.

This clonotype was picked up many times. V usage is TRBV7-2 and J usage is TRBJ2-7; TRBD2 matches 7 bases. V trimming: 0 bases; J trimming: 4 bases; junction bases outside the gene matches: 12. CDR1 is SGHTA, CDR2 FQGNSA, per germline. The CDR3 covers 17 residues. The CDR3 nucleotides read TGTGCCAGCAGCTTAGCCCCCCCTCAGCGGGGTAAGTACGAGCAGTACTTC. As protein: CASSLAPPQRGKYEQYF.

This chain links TRBV2 with TRBJ2-1; 10 nucleotides match TRBD1. Germline-derived CDR1 and CDR2 are SNHLY and FYNNEI. The CDR3 length is 14 residues. J gave up 10 bases and V 3 bases, and 6 bases lay outside the gene matches. CDR3 sequence (DNA): TGTGCCAGCAGTGATCCGGGACAGGGGTTGGAGCAGTTCTTC. Residues: CASSDPGQGLEQFF. The full variable domain, completed using reference TRBV2 and TRBJ2-1, is EPEVTQTPSHQVTQMGQEVILRCVPISNHLYFYWYRQILGQKVEFLVSFYNNEISEKSEIFDDQFSVERPDGSNFTLKIRSTKLEDSAMYFCASSDPGQGLEQFFGPGTRLTVL.

This clonotype was observed a few times. This chain links TRBV27 with TRBJ2-1; D gene unclear. Trimming pared 5 bases from V and 0 bases from J, leaving 8 bases between. The CDR3 length is 14 residues. The germline V gene encodes CDR1 MNHEY and CDR2 SMNVEV (reference sequence). The DNA for the CDR3 is TGTGCCAGCAGTGGATCGACCTCCTACAATGAGCAGTTCTTC. Translated, it gives CASSGSTSYNEQFF.

This clonotype was seen a few times. The chain uses TRBV15 and TRBJ2-2; possible D gene TRBD2, 6 bases. Trimming cost V 0 bases and J 4 bases, with 12 bases left between them. Looked up from germline, CDR1 is LNHNV and CDR2 is YYDKDF (reference sequence). The CDR3 consists of 16 residues. The CDR3: CATSRDGARGTGELFF. The CDR3 nucleotides read TGTGCCACCAGCAGAGACGGGGCGCGGGGCACCGGGGAGCTGTTTTTT.

V gene TRBV6-6 combines with J gene TRBJ2-7; no clear D gene. V lost 4 bases to trimming and J lost 2 bases, with 6 bases between them. Germline CDR1 and CDR2: MNHNY and SVGAGI (reference sequence). This CDR3 contains 12 residues. CDR3 sequence reads: CASSSATYEQYF. The DNA for the CDR3 is TGTGCCAGCAGTTCAGCCACCTACGAGCAGTACTTC.

The genes are TRBV7-9 and TRBJ2-4; 7 bases map to TRBD1. Germline V CDR1 and CDR2: SEHNR, FQNEAQ (reference sequence). There are 17 residues in the CDR3. Trimming took 5 bases from V and 1 from J; bases not matched to a gene: 11. CDR3 loop: CASSPLGDRVAKNIQYF. The DNA of the CDR3 is TGTGCCAGCAGCCCCTTGGGAGACAGGGTGGCCAAAAACATTCAGTACTTC.

A few counts support this clonotype. The CDR3 protein is CASSISGRGGEQYF. DNA of the CDR3: TGTGCCAGCAGCATTAGCGGGAGGGGTGGCGAGCAGTACTTC. The genes are TRBV7-9 and TRBJ2-7; 11 nucleotides match TRBD2. The CDR3 has 14 amino acids. Trimming cost V 5 bases and J 6 bases; bases outside gene matches: 6. In germline, CDR1 is SEHNR, CDR2 FQNEAQ (reference sequence).

This clonotype was seen more than once but under ten times. The chain is built from TRBV20-1 and TRBJ2-7, with 8 bases matching TRBD2. This CDR3 has 16 residues. V dropped 1 base and J dropped 0; count of bases not matched to a gene: 8. CDR1 and CDR2 from the germline V gene are DFQATT and SNEGSKA (reference sequence). In DNA form, the CDR3 reads TGCAGTGCTAGAGTCCTAGCGGGCGTCAGCTCCTACGAGCAGTACTTC. It is translated as CSARVLAGVSSYEQYF.

The sample holds many counts of this clonotype. The chain's CDR3 is CASSYSALAGQYF. The CDR3 DNA sequence: TGTGCCAGCAGTTACTCAGCGCTAGCGGGGCAGTATTTT. The rearrangement uses TRBV6-5 and TRBJ2-3; 8 bases line up with TRBD2. From germline, CDR1 is MNHEY and CDR2 SVGAGI. The CDR3 covers 13 residues. The J segment lost 11 bases and the V segment lost 0 bases, leaving 4 bases of the junction unmatched.

The J gene is TRBJ2-3, the V gene TRBV7-3; maybe TRBD2 (6 bases). Germline-derived CDR1 and CDR2 are SGHTA and FQGTGA. V lost 0 bases to trimming and J lost 0 bases, with 25 bases between them. The length of the CDR3 is 21 residues. The CDR3 region is CASSLTFASGRGSTSTDTQYF. In nucleotides, the CDR3 is TGTGCCAGCAGCTTAACGTTTGCCTCGGGGCGGGGCTCCACTAGCACAGATACGCAGTATTTT.

The chain carries TRBV28 and TRBJ2-5, with D possibly being TRBD1 or TRBD2 (5 bases each). The CDR3 sequence is 14 residues long. Germline values: CDR1 MDHEN, CDR2 SYDVKM. V was cut by 4 bases and J by 4 bases, with 13 bases left in between. DNA of the CDR3: TGTGCCAGCAGTTCCCCCGGGGCCATAGAGACCCAGTACTTC. Residues: CASSSPGAIETQYF. Using reference TRBV28 and TRBJ2-5 for the parts outside the CDR3, the full variable domain is DVKVTQSSRYLVKRTGEKVFLECVQDMDHENMFWYRQDPGLGLRLIYFSYDVKMKEKGDIPEGYSVSREKKERFSLILESASTNQTSMYLCASSSPGAIETQYFGPGTRLLVL.

This clonotype has more than one count but fewer than ten. The chain couples TRBV20-1 to TRBJ1-1; D not certain. Germline V gene sequence: CDR1 DFQATT, CDR2 SNEGSKA (reference sequence). The CDR3 length is 12 residues. With 1 base removed from V and 7 bases from J, the gap between germline ends came to 10 bases. The CDR3 is CSARGVKGEAFF. CDR3 DNA sequence: TGCAGTGCTAGAGGAGTTAAGGGTGAAGCTTTCTTT.

This CDR3 reads CASSEDPPGLIKETQYF. The CDR3 DNA follows: TGTGCCAGCAGTGAAGACCCTCCGGGACTTATTAAGGAGACCCAGTACTTC. This chain links TRBV2 with TRBJ2-5; TRBD2 might be the D (6 bases). In germline, CDR1 is SNHLY, CDR2 FYNNEI. The CDR3 covers 17 residues. Trimming took 1 base from V and 5 from J, leaving 20 bases between them. Full variable domain (remainder filled in from reference TRBV2 and TRBJ2-5): EPEVTQTPSHQVTQMGQEVILRCVPISNHLYFYWYRQILGQKVEFLVSFYNNEISEKSEIFDDQFSVERPDGSNFTLKIRSTKLEDSAMYFCASSEDPPGLIKETQYFGPGTRLLVL.

There are a few counts of this clonotype. The genes are TRBV30 and TRBJ2-1, with a tentative D call TRBD1 (6 bases). Per the germline V gene, CDR1 is GTSNPN and CDR2 is SVGIG (reference sequence). Trimming pared 5 bases from V and 1 base from J, leaving 12 bases between. The CDR3 totals 14 residues. CDR3 sequence reads: CAWGPGVSYNEQFF. The CDR3 DNA sequence: TGTGCCTGGGGCCCAGGGGTTTCCTACAATGAGCAGTTCTTC.

This clonotype was counted at least ten times. The V and J genes are TRBV27 and TRBJ2-7; the D gene is possibly TRBD1 (6 bases). V lost 3 bases to trimming and J lost 2 bases, with 11 bases between them. The CDR3 loop spans 14 amino acids. CDR1 is MNHEY and CDR2 is SMNVEV in the germline V gene (reference sequence). CDR3 protein: CASSFGQRPYEQYF. As DNA, the CDR3 is TGTGCCAGCAGTTTCGGACAGCGCCCCTACGAGCAGTACTTC.

The rearrangement uses TRBV2 and TRBJ2-3; D call uncertain. Germline CDR1 and CDR2: SNHLY and FYNNEI. The CDR3 contains 13 residues. V was cut by 2 bases and J by 14 bases, with 17 bases left in between. The CDR3 reads CASSESRTISPYF. The CDR3 nucleotides read TGTGCCAGCAGTGAAAGCCGGACCATCTCACCGTATTTT.

This clonotype was seen more than once but under ten times. The V gene is TRBV7-8, the J gene TRBJ2-7; D tentatively fits TRBD1 or TRBD2 (6 bases each). Germline-derived CDR1 and CDR2 are SGHVS and FQNEAQ. The CDR3 is 17 amino acids. Between the trimmed V and J ends, which lost 0 bases and 3 bases, there was a span of 18 bases. CDR3 region: CASSLARFAGQNYEQYF. CDR3 sequence (DNA): TGTGCCAGCAGCTTAGCCCGGTTTGCGGGACAAAACTACGAGCAGTACTTC.

This clonotype has a handful of counts. This rearrangement joins TRBV7-9 to TRBJ2-7; D uncertain. Between the trimmed V and J ends, which lost 1 base and 7 bases, there was a span of 11 bases. The CDR3 is 13 amino acids. CDR1 and CDR2 from the germline V gene are SEHNR and FQNEAQ (reference sequence). CDR3 DNA sequence: TGTGCCAGCAGCTTAGTAGGTGACTTGGAGCAGTACTTC. Protein product: CASSLVGDLEQYF. Full variable domain (outside the CDR3, taken from reference TRBV7-9 and TRBJ2-7): DTGVSQNPRHKITKRGQNVTFRCDPISEHNRLYWYRQTLGQGPEFLTYFQNEAQLEKSRLLSDRFSAERPKGSFSTLEIQRTEQGDSAMYLCASSLVGDLEQYFGPGTRLTVT.

This clonotype appeared a few times. The gene calls are TRBV6-2 or TRBV6-3 and TRBJ2-7; 7 bases map to TRBD2. The junction had 8 bases not matched to a gene; V was cut back by 6 bases and J by 3 bases. The germline gives CDR1 MNHEY, CDR2 SVGEGT. The CDR3 is made up of 14 amino acids. This CDR3 is CASSRSGVLYEQYF. As DNA, the CDR3 is TGTGCCAGCAGCCGAAGCGGGGTTCTCTACGAGCAGTACTTC.